These 10 T cell receptor beta chains were all obtained from the same sample, sequenced in a study of cytomegalovirus exposure and HLA in healthy donors. PCR employed 60 Vbeta and 13 Jbeta primers. The table came from immunoSEQ multiplex PCR; TCRdb's copy has only in-frame clones and leaves some out. The sample holds roughly 90,000 clones, 74% seen once. Sample: PBMCs. Receptors originate from a man aged 25-45 years in good health and CMV-seropositive.

This clone was counted a few times. The chain carries TRBV9 and TRBJ2-5; D may be TRBD2 (6 bases). Deletions cut 0 bases from V and 13 bases from J, with 13 bases between. Germline loops: CDR1 SGDLS, CDR2 YYNGEE. The CDR3 has 12 residues. The CDR3 region is CASSVDGGDSYF. The CDR3 DNA reads TGTGCCAGCAGCGTAGATGGCGGGGACTCGTACTTC.

The chain is built from TRBV5-1 and TRBJ1-3; TRBD1 matches 8 bases. The CDR3 length is 18 residues. Unmatched junction bases numbered 13, after V lost 4 bases and J lost 1 base. Germline V gene sequence: CDR1 SGHRS, CDR2 YFSETQ. The CDR3 nucleotides are TGCGCCAGCAGCCCCCAGTCGGCAGGGGGCTTATCTGGAAACACCATATATTTT. It specifies CASSPQSAGGLSGNTIYF.

The chain has TRBV5-4 and TRBJ1-1, with D uncertain. The CDR3 has 15 residues. Germline V CDR1 and CDR2: SGHNT, YYREEE (reference sequence). V was cut by 0 bases and J by 5 bases, with 14 bases left in between. The CDR3 loop is CASSLESTGITEAFF. The CDR3 coding sequence is TGTGCCAGCAGCTTGGAATCTACGGGTATTACTGAAGCTTTCTTT. Supplemented by reference TRBV5-4 and TRBJ1-1, the full variable domain reads ETGVTQSPTHLIKTRGQQVTLRCSSQSGHNTVSWYQQALGQGPQFIFQYYREEENGRGNFPPRFSGLQFPNYSSELNVNALELDDSALYLCASSLESTGITEAFFGQGTRLTVV.

The chain joins TRBV9 to TRBJ1-1; the D is unclear. This CDR3 is 12 amino acids long. V was trimmed by 4 bases and J by 6 bases, leaving 10 bases between them. From germline, CDR1 is SGDLS and CDR2 YYNGEE. DNA of the CDR3: TGTGCCAGCAGCCCCCCTACAGCTGAAGCTTTCTTT. It specifies CASSPPTAEAFF. Supplemented by reference TRBV9 and TRBJ1-1, the full variable domain reads DSGVTQTPKHLITATGQRVTLRCSPRSGDLSVYWYQQSLDQGLQFLIQYYNGEERAKGNILERFSAQQFPDLHSELNLSSLELGDSALYFCASSPPTAEAFFGQGTRLTVV.

The V gene is TRBV7-9, the J gene TRBJ1-1; no clear D gene. V was clipped by 5 bases and J by 4 bases, with 17 bases between them. CDR3 size: 15 residues. Germline CDR1 reads SEHNR; CDR2 reads FQNEAQ (reference sequence). This CDR3 is CASSHGEGWGTEAFF. DNA for the CDR3: TGTGCCAGCAGCCACGGGGAGGGCTGGGGCACTGAAGCTTTCTTT.

The chain uses TRBV25-1 and TRBJ2-1; weak D call: TRBD2 (6 bases). V was cut by 4 bases and J by 8 bases, with 9 bases left in between. This CDR3 region has 12 residues. CDR1 and CDR2 (germline): MGHDK, SYGVNS. This CDR3 is CASSGIADEQFF. The CDR3 DNA reads as TGTGCCAGCAGTGGTATAGCGGATGAGCAGTTCTTC.

CDR3 loop: CASSSHSTSGTTQETQYF. CDR3 DNA: TGTGCCAGCAGTTCGCACTCGACCTCTGGGACTACGCAAGAGACCCAGTACTTC. The J gene is TRBJ2-5, the V gene TRBV27; 7 positions match TRBD2. V shed 4 bases and J 2 bases; nucleotides not matched to a gene: 16. The germline V gene has CDR1 MNHEY and CDR2 SMNVEV (reference sequence). This CDR3 has 18 residues.

The chain has TRBV6-1 and TRBJ1-5; D is undetermined. Looked up from germline, CDR1 is MNHNS and CDR2 is SASEGT. The ends were cut back, 0 bases at V and 7 bases at J, with 16 bases in the middle. The CDR3 totals 16 residues. The CDR3 sequence is CASSEAGGLLYQPQHF. The CDR3 nucleotides read TGTGCCAGCAGTGAAGCTGGCGGTCTCTTGTACCAGCCCCAGCATTTT.

The rearrangement joins TRBV18 to TRBJ2-3, with no clear D. The germline V gene has CDR1 KGHSH and CDR2 LQKENI. The CDR3 length is 13 residues. V dropped 3 bases and J dropped 4 bases, with 8 bases sitting between them. DNA for the CDR3: TGTGCCAGCTCACCCCTAGAAGCAGATACGCAGTATTTT. Translation: CASSPLEADTQYF.

The CDR3 spells CASSHFSTGTNTGELFF. The CDR3 coding sequence is TGCGCCAGCAGCCATTTTTCTACAGGGACGAACACCGGGGAGCTGTTTTTT. The chain links TRBV4-1 to TRBJ2-2; TRBD1 is a possible D gene (6 bases). Germline CDR1 and CDR2: MGHRA and YSYEKL. This CDR3 comprises 17 residues. With 3 bases removed from V and 0 bases from J, the gap between germline ends came to 14 bases.